Included here is one T cell receptor (beta chain) sequence, with context. The data are from a study of blood T cell repertoires in COVID-19. This CDR3 spans 16 amino acids. Trimming cost V 6 bases and J 0 bases, with 12 bases left between them. Germline lookup yields CDR1 MNHEY and CDR2 SVGEGT. The authors' processing: For nucleated cells, counts were estimated from reference gene primer amplification. Only in-frame clones appear in the TCRdb table, and some are missing; sequencing was by immunoSEQ multiplex PCR. V and J calls and clone size come straight from that table; D and trimming were deduced from the DNA. This table holds about 320,000 clones, roughly 85% found once.

The chain employs TRBV6-2 or TRBV6-3 and TRBJ1-6; a weak D match, TRBD1 (6 bases). The sequencing sample was made of peripheral blood. The source of this sequence is a human donor in a cohort sampled during active COVID-19. The CDR3 spells CASSPRTDSYNSPLHF. The CDR3 nucleotides are TGTGCCAGCAGCCCTAGGACAGACTCCTATAATTCACCCCTCCACTTT.